The next 6 T cell receptor beta chains were all read from a single sample in a study of blood T cell repertoires in COVID-19. Assay: immunoSEQ multiplex PCR; the TCRdb copy retains only in-frame clones and omits some. The top ten clones hold 0.7% of a sample with 260,000 or so clones, approximately 91% of them seen once. Material for sequencing was peripheral blood. The receptors come from a human donor in a cohort sampled during active COVID-19.

The V and J genes are TRBV5-5 and TRBJ1-3, with 9 bases fitting TRBD1. CDR1 is SGHKS and CDR2 is YYEKEE in the germline V gene (reference sequence). The CDR3 is 18 residues long. Losses at the gene ends were 4 bases for V and 1 base for J; bases not matched to a gene: 12. This chain's CDR3 is CASSQLSGTGRSGNTIYF. In DNA, the CDR3 is TGTGCCAGCAGCCAACTATCCGGGACAGGGAGATCTGGAAACACCATATATTTT.

For the CDR3, the DNA is TGTGCCAGCAGTTATATTGGTCAGACAGATACGCAGTATTTT. Translating it yields CASSYIGQTDTQYF. This chain links TRBV6-5 with TRBJ2-3; D call uncertain. Looked up from germline, CDR1 is MNHEY and CDR2 is SVGAGI. The CDR3 loop spans 14 amino acids. V was shortened by 3 bases and J by 3 bases, with 10 bases between the two germline ends.

This clone was picked up a small number of times. V and J are TRBV5-4 and TRBJ1-4; 7 bases align to TRBD1. Germline V gene lookup returns CDR1 SGHNT and CDR2 YYREEE (reference sequence). The CDR3 sequence is 15 residues long. V trimming: 3 bases; J trimming: 4 bases; junction bases outside the gene matches: 6. CDR3 in amino acids: CASSSRQGDNEKLFF. The CDR3 DNA reads as TGTGCCAGCAGCTCGCGCCAGGGGGATAATGAAAAACTGTTTTTT.

V is TRBV7-8 and J is TRBJ2-7, with 7 bases lining up with TRBD1. The V gene end was trimmed by 1 base and the J gene end by 2 bases; junction bases not matched to a gene: 5. The CDR3 length is 15 residues. Germline V gene data show CDR1 as SGHVS and CDR2 as FQNEAQ. The CDR3 DNA follows: TGTGCCAGCAGCTTAGATGAGGGGGCGGCCTACGAGCAGTACTTC. This sequence encodes CASSLDEGAAYEQYF.

CDR3 coding DNA: TGTGCCAGCAGTGCGAGGGGGTCCCCTTACGAGCAGTACTTC. The encoded protein is CASSARGSPYEQYF. The V and J genes are TRBV5-6 and TRBJ2-7, with a weak D call TRBD1 (6 bases). This CDR3 spans 14 amino acids. V was shortened by 5 bases and J by 4 bases, with 16 bases between the two germline ends. CDR1 SGHDT and CDR2 YYEEEE come from the germline V gene.

This chain links TRBV5-1 with TRBJ1-5; 9 bases match TRBD1. The germline CDR1 and CDR2 sequences are SGHRS and YFSETQ. After removal of 7 bases from V and 4 bases from J, the junction contained 3 bases not matched to a gene. This CDR3 comprises 13 residues. The CDR3 loop is CASRQGVNQPQHF. DNA of the CDR3: TGCGCCAGCCGACAGGGGGTTAATCAGCCCCAGCATTTT.